The source of this TCR beta chain is a study of blood T cell repertoires in COVID-19. About the research overall: Acute and convalescent COVID-19 samples came from the United States, Italy and Spain. PBMCs, B-cell-depleted T cells, or T cells were the source of the cDNA or gDNA that made up the material.

From germline, CDR1 is MNHEY and CDR2 SVGAGI. This CDR3 comprises 13 residues. V gave up 6 bases and J gave up 4 bases; unmatched junction bases: 3. Original processing notes: It was from reference gene primer amplification that nucleated cell counts were estimated. The method was immunoSEQ multiplex PCR; TCRdb's version includes in-frame clones alone and lacks a portion of them. The D gene and trimming were derived from the DNA, and the V and J assignments and clone size from that table. The table has some 200,000 clones, roughly 80% seen once. Patients at the Seattle site were enrolled during active infection and followed longitudinally.

This TCR was recovered from a woman in her sixties or seventies with COVID-19, enrolled during active disease. Sequences were obtained from peripheral blood. This rearrangement joins TRBV6-5 to TRBJ2-7, with 10 bases matching TRBD2. CDR3 sequence: CASRLAGQYEQYF. CDR3 DNA sequence: TGTGCCAGCAGACTAGCGGGGCAATACGAGCAGTACTTC.